Given below is one T cell receptor beta chain in context. This entry comes from a study of T cells after somatic rescue of genetic block. The CDR3 runs 15 residues. With 7 bases removed from V and 2 bases from J, the gap between germline ends came to 15 bases. Germline lookup yields CDR1 SGDLS and CDR2 YYNGEE. TCRdb's copy holds only in-frame clones and misses some; the assay was immunoSEQ multiplex PCR. The table has 95,000 to 120,000 clones, under 95% seen once. The gene calls are TRBV9 and TRBJ2-2; D is perhaps TRBD2 (6 bases). This sequence was found in a woman aged 18-35 years. Sequencing was performed on peripheral blood mononuclear cells (PBMCs). The CDR3 sequence is CASGGEGLNTGELFF. The CDR3 DNA is TGTGCCAGCGGAGGGGAAGGCTTAAACACCGGGGAGCTGTTTTTT.